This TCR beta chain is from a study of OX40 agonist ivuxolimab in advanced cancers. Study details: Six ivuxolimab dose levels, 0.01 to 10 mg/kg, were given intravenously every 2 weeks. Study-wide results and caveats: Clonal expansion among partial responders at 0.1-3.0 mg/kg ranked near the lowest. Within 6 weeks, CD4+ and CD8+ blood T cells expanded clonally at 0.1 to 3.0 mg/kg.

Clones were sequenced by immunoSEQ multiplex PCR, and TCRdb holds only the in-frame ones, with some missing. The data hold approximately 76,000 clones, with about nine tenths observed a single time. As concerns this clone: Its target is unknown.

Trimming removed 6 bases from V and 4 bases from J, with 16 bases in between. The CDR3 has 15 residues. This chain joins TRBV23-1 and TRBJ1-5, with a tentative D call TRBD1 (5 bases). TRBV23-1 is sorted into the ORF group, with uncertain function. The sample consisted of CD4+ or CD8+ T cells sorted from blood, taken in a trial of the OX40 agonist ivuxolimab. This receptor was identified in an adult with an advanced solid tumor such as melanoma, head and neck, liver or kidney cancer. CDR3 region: CASRLRDDSNQPQHF. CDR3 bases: TGCGCCAGCAGACTTAGGGACGATTCAAATCAGCCCCAGCATTTT.